This T cell receptor beta chain appears in the sequencing data of a study of blood T cells in healthy people across ages. The authors ran a second PCR of 7 to 11 cycles using a sample-barcoded 5' primer and a J-beta primer mix. MiXCR, run by TCRdb on the 5' RACE reads, gives a single entry per CDR3 protein. The data contain roughly 700,000 distinct CDR3 sequences, around half of them seen just once; the ten biggest clones take up 30% to 35%. CDR1 and CDR2 from the germline V gene are SGDLS and YYNGEE. The CDR3 sequence is 13 residues long. After removal of 0 bases from V and 15 bases from J, the junction contained 6 bases not matched to a gene.

The source material was blood. The genes are TRBV9 and TRBJ1-6, with 7 bases identical to TRBD1. This receptor was taken from a woman aged 60 to 75 in good health. The DNA of the CDR3 is TGTGCCAGCAGCGTAGTTGAGACAGGGCTCCTCCACTTT. Protein sequence: CASSVVETGLLHF.